This TCR beta chain appears in the sequencing data of a study of shared clonotypes between healthy human individuals. In regard to this clone: Its target is not known.

The investigators split CD4+ cells into a CD45RA+ naive subset and a CD45RA-negative memory subset. Findings and limits, study-wide: The naive CD4 repertoires of a handful of donors were compared, and around 4.9% of clonotypes were shared.

Assay: immunoSEQ multiplex PCR; the TCRdb copy retains only in-frame clones and omits some. This sample has millions of clones; over 85% occur once, and the top ten carry roughly 0.13%. CDR1 and CDR2 (germline): SGHVS, FQNEAQ. Trimming at V came to 6 bases and at J to 6 bases, leaving 6 bases not matched to a gene. This CDR3 is 15 amino acids long. The V and J genes are TRBV7-8 and TRBJ2-2, with 11 bases fitting TRBD2. This receptor was obtained from a man aged 18 to 35 in good health. Sequenced input: naive CD4+ T cells sorted from blood. The subset here: CD45RA+ positively selected. CDR3 in DNA: TGTGCCAGCAGACTAGCGGGAGATGTGGCCGGGGAGCTGTTTTTT. This translates into CASRLAGDVAGELFF.